This TCR beta chain is drawn from a study of T cell responses to AZD1222 COVID-19 vaccine. The CDR3 is 16 amino acids. Germline V gene data show CDR1 as LNHDA and CDR2 as SQIVND (reference sequence). The V gene lost 4 bases and the J gene lost 4 bases, with 18 bases spanning the gap. Comment on this clone: What it binds is unknown.

Study results and limitations: No repertoire was sampled before or during the peak T cell response, only after it. White British people made up most donors, females outnumbered males, and clonal diversity was possibly underestimated.

The data were produced by immunoSEQ multiplex PCR, yet TCRdb's version contains in-frame clones alone and is incomplete. The data contain 95,000 to 150,000 clones, over 75% of them singletons. Sequenced here: peripheral blood, sampled on day 0 of AZD1222 vaccination. The genes are TRBV19 and TRBJ2-3; maybe TRBD1 (8 bases). This TCR was recovered from an adult in good health. CDR3 in DNA: TGTGCCAGTAGTAGCCAGCGGACAGGGAGGGCAGATACGCAGTATTTT. It translates to CASSSQRTGRADTQYF.